Below, one T cell receptor beta chain is given with its context. Its antigen is as yet unknown. This CDR3 is 14 amino acids long. Looked up from germline, CDR1 is SGHRS and CDR2 is YFSETQ. V was shortened by 0 bases and J by 6 bases, with 7 bases between the two germline ends. This entry is derived from a study of T cell responses to AZD1222 COVID-19 vaccine. Study-level points and caveats: Vaccine-associated CD4 TCRs spanned spike, dominant at 160-218 and 743-854. Most donors were white British and more were female, and clonal diversity was possibly underestimated. After two AZD1222 doses, spike-specific TCR breadth and depth rose versus day 0. In all cases, repertoires were sampled only after the peak T cell response.

Profiling relied on immunoSEQ multiplex PCR, and the TCRdb table lists in-frame clones only, not all of them. The sample has more than 120,000 clones; about 90% are singletons. This specimen consisted of peripheral blood, obtained 28 days after the second AZD1222 dose. The TCR was taken from an adult who received the AZD1222 COVID-19 vaccine. The rearrangement links TRBV5-1 to TRBJ1-6; perhaps TRBD1 as D (6 bases). DNA for the CDR3: TGCGCCAGCAGCTTGGAACAGGGTAATTCACCCCTCCACTTT. It translates to CASSLEQGNSPLHF.